Listed below are T cell receptor beta chains from one sample, sequenced in a study of tumor and adjacent non-tumor tissue in lung cancer. TCRdb reprocessed the multiplex PCR reads via MiXCR and lists one record per CDR3 protein. Of around 76,000 distinct CDR3 sequences listed, approximately 82% are singletons. Sequenced: distant non-tumor lung tissue. Receptors were obtained from a man in his 70s with non-small cell lung cancer. CDR3s include the opening cysteine and the closing phenylalanine or tryptophan. Fields, in order: clone size, D gene, J gene, V gene, CDR3 DNA, CDR3 protein. D genes are given only for firm matches. A clone size is listed for some rows: how often the clone was seen (once, few, many), or a class if it is expanded.

clone_size: many
d_call: -
j_call: TRBJ2-3
v_call: TRBV28
cdr3_nt: TGTGCCAGCAGTAAGCCGGGACCCACAGATACGCAGTATTTT
cdr3_aa: CASSKPGPTDTQYF

clone_size: -
d_call: -
j_call: TRBJ1-4
v_call: TRBV29-1
cdr3_nt: TGCGTTGAAGATCCCAAGGCAGGTGGACTGTTTTTT
cdr3_aa: CVEDPKAGGLFF

clone_size: -
d_call: TRBD2
j_call: TRBJ2-1
v_call: TRBV4-1
cdr3_nt: TGCGCCAGCAGTCAATTATTAGCGGGGGGGCTGGATATTGAGCAGTTCTTC
cdr3_aa: CASSQLLAGGLDIEQFF

clone_size: once
d_call: -
j_call: TRBJ2-1
v_call: TRBV4-1
cdr3_nt: TGCGCCAGCAGCCCACCCCAGGGAGGGACAGGATTATACAATGAGCAGTTCTTC
cdr3_aa: CASSPPQGGTGLYNEQFF

clone_size: -
d_call: TRBD2
j_call: TRBJ2-7
v_call: TRBV4-1
cdr3_nt: TGCGCTAGCAGACCTGGACCCAGCGGGAAGTACGAGCAGTACTTC
cdr3_aa: CASRPGPSGKYEQYF

clone_size: once
d_call: -
j_call: TRBJ2-2
v_call: TRBV11-1
cdr3_nt: TGTGCCAGCACCTTAGGGCGCTGGACACTAAACACCGGGGAGCTCCTTTTT
cdr3_aa: CASTLGRWTLNTGELLF

clone_size: -
d_call: -
j_call: TRBJ1-3
v_call: TRBV12-3/TRBV12-4
cdr3_nt: TGTGCCATCAGTCGTCCCGGGATAGGGATCGCCTCTGGAAACACCATTTATTTT
cdr3_aa: CAISRPGIGIASGNTIYF

clone_size: -
d_call: -
j_call: TRBJ2-2
v_call: TRBV4-1
cdr3_nt: TGCGCCAATAGCCAAGTTTCATTTTGGGCGGGATCAGTCACCGGGGAGCTGCATTTT
cdr3_aa: CANSQVSFWAGSVTGELHF

clone_size: -
d_call: -
j_call: TRBJ2-5
v_call: TRBV29-1
cdr3_nt: TGCACCGCCAAGCCCTACCTCCAGACAGGTCAAGAGGACCTGTACTTC
cdr3_aa: CTAKPYLQTGQEDLYF

clone_size: -
d_call: TRBD1
j_call: TRBJ2-1
v_call: TRBV12-3/TRBV12-4
cdr3_nt: TGTGGCAGCAGGGGTCGGACAGGGGGCTCTTGGAACAGTGAGCAGTTCTTC
cdr3_aa: CGSRGRTGGSWNSEQFF

clone_size: -
d_call: -
j_call: TRBJ1-6
v_call: TRBV10-1
cdr3_nt: TGCGCCAGGAGTTCTGGGAATTCACCCCTTCACTTT
cdr3_aa: CARSSGNSPLHF

clone_size: many
d_call: -
j_call: TRBJ1-2
v_call: TRBV6-5
cdr3_nt: TGTGCCAGCATTGGGACTCAATGGGGGGGTCGCTATGGCTACACCTTC
cdr3_aa: CASIGTQWGGRYGYTF

clone_size: many
d_call: TRBD1
j_call: TRBJ2-1
v_call: TRBV30
cdr3_nt: TGTGCCTGGAGTACGGACGGACAGGGAAAGAATGAGCAGTTCTTC
cdr3_aa: CAWSTDGQGKNEQFF

clone_size: -
d_call: TRBD1
j_call: TRBJ2-3
v_call: TRBV11-2
cdr3_nt: TGTGCCAGCAGCTCACAGGGGTTTTCAGATGTGCAGTATTTT
cdr3_aa: CASSSQGFSDVQYF

clone_size: -
d_call: TRBD1
j_call: TRBJ1-5
v_call: TRBV12-3/TRBV12-4
cdr3_nt: TGTGCCAGCAATTTAGGGACAGGGGGGAATCAGACCCAGCATTTT
cdr3_aa: CASNLGTGGNQTQHF

clone_size: -
d_call: -
j_call: TRBJ2-6
v_call: TRBV10-3
cdr3_nt: TGTGCCGTCAGAGAAAACTCTGGGGCCAACGTCCTGACTTTC
cdr3_aa: CAVRENSGANVLTF

clone_size: -
d_call: -
j_call: TRBJ2-4
v_call: TRBV11-2
cdr3_nt: TGTGTCAGCAGCCCCCCTGTTCAAGTTGTCATTCAGTACTTC
cdr3_aa: CVSSPPVQVVIQYF

clone_size: -
d_call: -
j_call: TRBJ1-2
v_call: TRBV10-3
cdr3_nt: TGTGCCACCAATGCTGAGCAAAGCCGCGGATACACCTTC
cdr3_aa: CATNAEQSRGYTF

clone_size: -
d_call: -
j_call: TRBJ2-1
v_call: TRBV28
cdr3_nt: TGTGCCAACAGTCCTGAGTGGGGATACAATGAGAAGTTCTTC
cdr3_aa: CANSPEWGYNEKFF

clone_size: -
d_call: TRBD1
j_call: TRBJ1-1
v_call: TRBV11-3
cdr3_nt: TGTGCCAGCAGCTTAAGCCAGGGGGAAAATATTGAAGCTTTCTTT
cdr3_aa: CASSLSQGENIEAFF

clone_size: -
d_call: -
j_call: TRBJ1-2
v_call: TRBV29-1
cdr3_nt: TGCAGCGTCCCCTCCTGGACTAACTATGGTTACACCTTC
cdr3_aa: CSVPSWTNYGYTF

clone_size: few
d_call: TRBD1
j_call: TRBJ2-3
v_call: TRBV29-1
cdr3_nt: TGCAGCGCCACAGGGGGCGGTACGCAGTATTTT
cdr3_aa: CSATGGGTQYF

clone_size: few
d_call: -
j_call: TRBJ1-1
v_call: TRBV28
cdr3_nt: TGTGCCATTACTAGGGGCGTGGGCACTGAAGCTTTCTTT
cdr3_aa: CAITRGVGTEAFF

clone_size: -
d_call: -
j_call: TRBJ2-1
v_call: TRBV29-1
cdr3_nt: TGCACCGGTGAGGGTTCCTACAATAAGCAGTTCTTC
cdr3_aa: CTGEGSYNKQFF

clone_size: -
d_call: -
j_call: TRBJ2-2
v_call: TRBV2
cdr3_nt: TGTGCCAGCAGTTACCTGCGTGGGGTCATGGGGACCGGGGAGCTGTTTTTT
cdr3_aa: CASSYLRGVMGTGELFF

clone_size: -
d_call: TRBD1
j_call: TRBJ2-7
v_call: TRBV28
cdr3_nt: TGTGCCAGCACTTCCCGACGGGCAGGGGGTTGCGAGCAGTACTTC
cdr3_aa: CASTSRRAGGCEQYF

clone_size: -
d_call: -
j_call: TRBJ2-7
v_call: TRBV30
cdr3_nt: TGTGCCTGGAGAACTGGGTCAGATAGCTCCTACGAGCAGTACTTC
cdr3_aa: CAWRTGSDSSYEQYF

clone_size: -
d_call: TRBD2
j_call: TRBJ2-2
v_call: TRBV20-1
cdr3_nt: TGCAATGCTGAGGGACTAGCGGGGGGGAATACCGTGGAGCTGTTTTTT
cdr3_aa: CNAEGLAGGNTVELFF

clone_size: -
d_call: TRBD2
j_call: TRBJ2-5
v_call: TRBV11-3
cdr3_nt: TGTGCCAGAGATTCCGGCTGGGGGAGGGAGAAACAGTACTTC
cdr3_aa: CARDSGWGREKQYF

clone_size: -
d_call: -
j_call: TRBJ2-7
v_call: TRBV6-1
cdr3_nt: TGTGCCAGCAGTGATTACCTAACGTGCAGGGAGCAGTACTTC
cdr3_aa: CASSDYLTCREQYF

clone_size: -
d_call: -
j_call: TRBJ2-1
v_call: TRBV6-1
cdr3_nt: TGTGCCAGCAGTGAAGTGGCAGGAAGCAATGAACAGCTCTTC
cdr3_aa: CASSEVAGSNEQLF

clone_size: once
d_call: -
j_call: TRBJ2-3
v_call: TRBV7-9
cdr3_nt: TGTGCCGGCTCGGGGGATACAGATACGCAGTATTTT
cdr3_aa: CAGSGDTDTQYF

clone_size: -
d_call: -
j_call: TRBJ1-1
v_call: TRBV6-5
cdr3_nt: TGTGGCACCTTGAGGGACGGAAACATTGAAGCTTTCTTT
cdr3_aa: CGTLRDGNIEAFF

clone_size: -
d_call: -
j_call: TRBJ2-5
v_call: TRBV4-1
cdr3_nt: TGCGCCAGCAGTCAAGTTCTTCAGCATAAAGAGACCCAGTACTTC
cdr3_aa: CASSQVLQHKETQYF

clone_size: few
d_call: -
j_call: TRBJ2-3
v_call: TRBV2
cdr3_nt: TGTGCCAGCAGTGCGGACATCAGCACAGATACGCAGTATTTT
cdr3_aa: CASSADISTDTQYF

clone_size: -
d_call: -
j_call: TRBJ1-2
v_call: TRBV12-3/TRBV12-4
cdr3_nt: TGTGCCATACCTCCGGCCAGAACCTATGGCTACACCTTC
cdr3_aa: CAIPPARTYGYTF

clone_size: once
d_call: -
j_call: TRBJ2-7
v_call: TRBV10-1
cdr3_nt: TGCGCCGGCAGTGAACCCACGCCCCCATACCAGCAGTACTTC
cdr3_aa: CAGSEPTPPYQQYF

clone_size: -
d_call: -
j_call: TRBJ2-2
v_call: TRBV12-3/TRBV12-4
cdr3_nt: TGTGCCAGCAGTCCCCAACATGGAAACGCCTGGGAACTGTTTTTT
cdr3_aa: CASSPQHGNAWELFF

clone_size: -
d_call: -
j_call: TRBJ2-7
v_call: TRBV11-1
cdr3_nt: TGTGCCAGCAGCTTAGACCGCTGGGCCGAGCAGTACTTC
cdr3_aa: CASSLDRWAEQYF

clone_size: -
d_call: -
j_call: TRBJ2-5
v_call: TRBV29-1
cdr3_nt: TGCAGCGAGGACGTCAGGTTCCAAGAGACACAGTACTTC
cdr3_aa: CSEDVRFQETQYF